This T cell receptor (beta chain) originates from a study of shared clonotypes between healthy human individuals. Study background: Serving as donors were a couple of women and a few men, whose ages spanned 18 to 49. Study results and caveats: Deeper or shallower sequencing was expected to change how clonotypes are shared among donors.

Remarks on this clone: The antigen remains unidentified.

The table came from immunoSEQ multiplex PCR; TCRdb's copy has only in-frame clones and leaves some out. The data contain 1.6 million or so clones, approximately 98.5% of them singletons. Deletions cut 5 bases from V and 8 bases from J, with 10 bases between. The CDR3 spans 11 residues. Germline CDR1 SQVTM, CDR2 ANQGSEA. Sequenced: naive CD4+ T cells sorted from blood. The sample's subset: CD45RA+ positively selected. The chain uses TRBV29-1 and TRBJ2-1, with D perhaps assigned TRBD1 or TRBD2 (5 bases each). The TCR sequence derives from a young man in good health. This CDR3 reads CSVLRGDEQFF. DNA for the CDR3: TGCAGCGTTCTGAGAGGGGATGAGCAGTTCTTC.